Shown below are 10 T cell receptor beta chains from a single sample sequenced in a study of T-cell reconstitution after alpha-beta-depleted transplantation in children. The authors prepared the TCRbeta library with unique molecular identifiers. TCRdb re-called the PCR reads with MiXCR, one entry per CDR3 protein. The sample carries a few hundred thousand distinct CDR3 sequences, around 8.9% recorded once. This specimen consisted of PBMCs from the stem cell graft donor, obtained from the stem cell graft. These receptors came from a human donor who donated a stem cell graft to a child with SCID.

In its sample, this clonotype was seen many times. A junction boundary mismatches the germline segment, possibly from a read error. This chain connects TRBV2 to TRBJ1-3; D unclear. This CDR3 is 14 amino acids long. CDR1 and CDR2 from the germline V gene are SNHLY and FYNNEI. Here the CDR3 DNA reads TGTGCCAGCTGTGATAGAAACTCTGGAAACACCATATATTTT. Protein sequence: CASCDRNSGNTIYF.

This clonotype occurred many times. V gene TRBV5-1 combines with J gene TRBJ2-1; TRBD2 matches at 14 bases. Unmatched junction bases numbered 3, after V lost 1 base and J lost 6 bases. Germline V CDR1 and CDR2: SGHRS, YFSETQ. The CDR3 covers 16 residues. The CDR3 sequence: CASSLRTSGGPNEQFF. The DNA for the CDR3 is TGCGCCAGCAGCTTGCGGACTAGCGGGGGGCCCAATGAGCAGTTCTTC.

In the case of this clonotype: A much larger clone differs from this one at a single base, so this may be a read error. The rearrangement joins TRBV6-6 to TRBJ2-1; 10 bases agree with TRBD2. Germline-derived CDR1 and CDR2 are MNHNY and SVGAGI (reference sequence). This CDR3 has 13 residues. The CDR3 DNA reads as TGTGCCAGCAGTTTCACAGCGGGGGGGGAGCAGTCCTTC. The encoded protein is CASSFTAGGEQSF.

This clonotype came up many times. V and J are TRBV20-1 and TRBJ1-4; D might be TRBD1 (5 bases). V lost 0 bases, J lost 0 bases, and 8 bases lay in between. This CDR3 has 15 amino acids. The germline CDR1 and CDR2 sequences are DFQATT and SNEGSKA (reference sequence). This CDR3 reads CSARDLGATNEKLFF. For the CDR3, the DNA is TGCAGTGCTAGAGATCTGGGGGCAACTAATGAAAAACTGTTTTTT.

This clonotype was seen ten or more times. This chain joins TRBV5-1 and TRBJ2-1; D gene uncertain. The CDR3 spans 14 residues. The germline V gene encodes CDR1 SGHRS and CDR2 YFSETQ. V was trimmed by 4 bases and J by 1 base, leaving 9 bases between them. The DNA of the CDR3 is TGCGCCAGCAGCATAGACAATTCCTACAATGAGCAGTTCTTC. Protein: CASSIDNSYNEQFF.

This clonotype was counted ten times or more. The chain joins TRBV5-6 to TRBJ2-7; D gene unclear. CDR1 and CDR2 from the germline V gene are SGHDT and YYEEEE. The CDR3 is made up of 14 amino acids. The V end lost 0 bases, the J end lost 3 bases, and 10 bases lay between the germline ends. The CDR3 DNA is TGTGCCAGCAGCTTGGGGCTTAAGCACTACGAGCAGTACTTC. Translating it yields CASSLGLKHYEQYF.

This clonotype was counted at least ten times. The chain couples TRBV20-1 to TRBJ2-3; D is uncertain. The CDR3 is 13 residues long. Germline values: CDR1 DFQATT, CDR2 SNEGSKA (reference sequence). The V gene lost 6 bases and the J gene lost 1 base, with 11 bases spanning the gap. The DNA of the CDR3 is TGCAGTGCCCCCGGGTCAGGCACAGATACGCAGTATTTT. This encodes CSAPGSGTDTQYF.

At least ten counts were recorded for this clonotype. The rearrangement joins TRBV12-3 or TRBV12-4 to TRBJ1-5; D remains ambiguous. This CDR3 is 14 amino acids long. The ends were cut back, 1 base at V and 6 bases at J, with 10 bases in the middle. CDR3 in amino acids: CASSLGASGQPQHF. CDR3 sequence (DNA): TGTGCCAGCAGTTTAGGGGCATCGGGTCAGCCCCAGCATTTT.

This clonotype was seen repeatedly, ten times or more. The chain uses TRBV7-9 and TRBJ1-2; D remains unclear. There are 14 residues in the CDR3. The germline V gene encodes CDR1 SEHNR and CDR2 FQNEAQ (reference sequence). V lost 4 bases to trimming and J lost 4 bases, with 13 bases between them. In nucleotides, the CDR3 is TGTGCCAGCAGCTCCCCACTGTACGCCTATGGCTACACCTTC. Amino acid sequence: CASSSPLYAYGYTF.

This clonotype was seen only a few times. Relative to the germline gene, one junction end is altered; a read error may explain this. This chain joins TRBV7-2 and TRBJ1-2; D is uncertain. The germline V gene has CDR1 SGHTA and CDR2 FQGNSA. The CDR3 runs to 13 residues. This CDR3 is CVTEGKPYYGDTF. Here the CDR3 DNA reads TGTGTCACTGAAGGGAAGCCCTACTATGGCGACACCTTC.